The text below deals with one T cell receptor beta chain. Its antigen is as yet unknown. The amount of total RNA extracted per sample was at least 6 micrograms. This specimen comes from a study of blood T cells in healthy people across ages. Regarding the study as a whole: The study could not conclusively compare naive and antigen-experienced cells, given its unsorted PBMCs.

The length of the CDR3 is 16 residues. CDR1 and CDR2 (germline): SGDLS, YYNGEE. Trimming took off 4 bases at V and 1 base at J, with 12 bases between the two ends. A sample-barcoded 5' primer and a J-beta primer mix were used in a second PCR of roughly 6 to 11 cycles. Each CDR3 protein gets one entry after TCRdb re-called the 5' RACE reads with MiXCR. The repertoire holds roughly 1.6 million distinct CDR3 sequences, with roughly 32% as singletons. Specimen: blood. The rearrangement joins TRBV9 to TRBJ2-6; TRBD1 is a possible D gene (6 bases). This clonotype was sampled from a woman aged 25 to 45 in good health. CDR3: CASSPDSPSGANVLTF. The CDR3 DNA follows: TGTGCCAGCAGCCCGGACAGCCCTTCTGGGGCCAACGTCCTGACTTTC.